The 11 T cell receptor beta chains below all came from one sample that was sequenced in a study of blood T cell repertoires in COVID-19. The repertoire was sequenced with immunoSEQ multiplex PCR; TCRdb's copy has only in-frame clones and lacks some. The sample carries roughly 230,000 clones, roughly nine tenths recorded once. Sample: peripheral blood. These receptors were collected from a woman aged 35 to 49 who had recovered from COVID-19.

This clone was observed a single time. The rearrangement joins TRBV7-3 to TRBJ2-1, with 16 nucleotides matching TRBD2. The CDR3 length is 16 residues. CDR1 is SGHTA, CDR2 FQGTGA, per germline. V lost 5 bases and J lost 10; bases outside the gene matches: 8. Here the CDR3 DNA reads TGTGCCAGCAGCCTCGGGACTAGCGGGGGGGCGGCGGAGCAGTTCTTC. Its translation: CASSLGTSGGAAEQFF.

The V and J genes are TRBV6-5 and TRBJ2-1, with a weak D call TRBD2 (5 bases). Trimming took off 5 bases at V and 4 bases at J, with 15 bases between the two ends. Germline V lookup: CDR1 MNHEY, CDR2 SVGAGI. The CDR3 length is 15 residues. The CDR3 protein is CASSTRELGYNEQFF. The CDR3 DNA reads TGTGCCAGCAGTACCCGGGAACTCGGTTACAATGAGCAGTTCTTC.

The genes are TRBV6-1 and TRBJ2-5, with a tentative D call TRBD1 (6 bases). V lost 2 bases and J 1 base, leaving 17 bases between the germline ends. The CDR3 totals 17 residues. Germline loops: CDR1 MNHNS, CDR2 SASEGT. The CDR3 spells CASSEMLGRGRQETQYF. The CDR3 DNA reads as TGTGCCAGCAGTGAAATGCTGGGCAGGGGTCGCCAAGAGACCCAGTACTTC.

V usage is TRBV10-3 and J usage is TRBJ2-3; unclear D gene. The V end lost 4 bases, the J end lost 4 bases, and 12 bases lay between the germline ends. Germline V gene data show CDR1 as ENHRY and CDR2 as SYGVKD. CDR3 length: 14 amino acids. CDR3 amino acids: CAISGRSGADTQYF. The DNA for the CDR3 is TGTGCCATCAGTGGAAGGAGTGGAGCAGATACGCAGTATTTT.

This clone was detected once. The rearrangement uses TRBV28 and TRBJ1-2, with D unclear. Germline CDR1 is MDHEN and CDR2 is SYDVKM. The CDR3 runs 12 residues. V was clipped by 4 bases and J by 8 bases, with 11 bases between them. This CDR3 reads CASSSIGRGYTF. Written as DNA, the CDR3 is TGTGCCAGCAGTTCCATAGGGAGGGGCTACACCTTC.

The table lists this clone with a few counts. The rearrangement joins TRBV18 to TRBJ1-1; D is perhaps TRBD1 (5 bases). The CDR3 totals 15 residues. Trimming removed 3 bases from V and 0 bases from J, with 11 bases in between. Per the germline V gene, CDR1 is KGHSH and CDR2 is LQKENI. The CDR3 spells CASSPGPDMNTEAFF. Here the CDR3 DNA reads TGTGCCAGCTCACCCGGTCCGGACATGAACACTGAAGCTTTCTTT.

The CDR3 sequence is CATSRDFRWGPRNTEAFF. In DNA, the CDR3 is TGTGCCACCAGCAGAGATTTTCGTTGGGGGCCCCGGAACACTGAAGCTTTCTTT. The chain employs TRBV15 and TRBJ1-1; a weak D match, TRBD1 (6 bases). The CDR3 covers 18 residues. The V gene's germline CDR1 is LNHNV and CDR2 YYDKDF (reference sequence). Trimming shortened V by 0 bases and J by 1 base, and 18 bases separated the two germline ends.

This chain links TRBV5-1 with TRBJ2-5; tentative D call: TRBD2 (6 bases). The germline CDR1 and CDR2 sequences are SGHRS and YFSETQ. V gave up 4 bases and J gave up 5 bases, with 15 bases separating them. The CDR3 consists of 14 residues. The CDR3 DNA follows: TGCGCCAGCAGCGGGGGGACCTCGGTTGAGACCCAGTACTTC. Translation: CASSGGTSVETQYF.

The chain recombines TRBV5-1 with TRBJ2-7, with 7 bases that match TRBD1. V lost 0 bases, J lost 1 base, and 13 bases stayed unmatched. The CDR3 is made up of 18 amino acids. Per the germline V gene, CDR1 is SGHRS and CDR2 is YFSETQ. The CDR3 here is CASSLASVSGGRSYEQYF. CDR3 nucleotide sequence: TGCGCCAGCAGCTTGGCCTCTGTATCAGGGGGTAGATCCTACGAGCAGTACTTC.

The chain recombines TRBV3-1 (or the pseudogene TRBV3-2) with TRBJ1-6; TRBD1 matches at 8 bases. V trimming: 8 bases; J trimming: 7 bases; junction bases outside the gene matches: 4. The germline V gene encodes CDR1 LGHDT and CDR2 YNNKEL (reference sequence). This CDR3 spans 13 amino acids. The CDR3 nucleotides read TGTGCCAGCCGGACAGGGTTGAATTCACCCCTCCACTTT. Encoded protein: CASRTGLNSPLHF.

Only a few counts were recorded for this clone. The chain uses TRBV4-1 and TRBJ2-7; tentatively, D is TRBD1 (6 bases). The germline V and J ends were trimmed by 2 bases and 3 bases, with 11 bases remaining between them. Germline values: CDR1 MGHRA, CDR2 YSYEKL. The CDR3 contains 14 residues. The CDR3 loop reads CASSQFKGHYEQYF. The CDR3 coding sequence is TGCGCCAGCAGCCAATTTAAGGGACACTACGAGCAGTACTTC.